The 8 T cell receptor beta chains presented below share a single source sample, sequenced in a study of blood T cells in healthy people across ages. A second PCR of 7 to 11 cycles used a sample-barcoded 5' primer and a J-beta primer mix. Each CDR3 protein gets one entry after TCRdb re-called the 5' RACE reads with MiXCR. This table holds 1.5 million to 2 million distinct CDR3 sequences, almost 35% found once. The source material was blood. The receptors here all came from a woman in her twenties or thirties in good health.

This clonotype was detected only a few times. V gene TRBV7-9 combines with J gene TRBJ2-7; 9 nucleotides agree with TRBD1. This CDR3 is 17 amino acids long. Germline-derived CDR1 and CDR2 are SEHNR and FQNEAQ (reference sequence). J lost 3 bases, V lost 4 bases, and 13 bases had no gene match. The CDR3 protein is CASSSRTGAGGNYEQYF. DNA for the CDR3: TGTGCCAGCAGCTCGAGGACAGGGGCCGGGGGTAACTACGAGCAGTACTTC.

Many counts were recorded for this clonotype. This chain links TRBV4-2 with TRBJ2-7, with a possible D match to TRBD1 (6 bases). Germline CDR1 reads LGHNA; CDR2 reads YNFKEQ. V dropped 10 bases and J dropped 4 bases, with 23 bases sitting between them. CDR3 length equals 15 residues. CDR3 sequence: CANERGFPGIYEQYF. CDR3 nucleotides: TGTGCCAACGAAAGGGGGTTTCCGGGAATTTACGAGCAGTACTTC.

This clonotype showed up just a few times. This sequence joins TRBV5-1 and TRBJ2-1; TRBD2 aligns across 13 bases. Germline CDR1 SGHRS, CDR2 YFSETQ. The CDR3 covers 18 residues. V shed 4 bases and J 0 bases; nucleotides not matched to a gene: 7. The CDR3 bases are TGCGCCAGCAGCCGGGGACTAGCGGGGTCGAGCTCCTACAATGAGCAGTTCTTC. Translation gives CASSRGLAGSSSYNEQFF.

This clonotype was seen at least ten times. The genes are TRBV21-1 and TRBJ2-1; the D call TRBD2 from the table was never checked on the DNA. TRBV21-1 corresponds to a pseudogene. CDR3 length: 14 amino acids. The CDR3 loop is CASSSLAGDNEQFF. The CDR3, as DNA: TGTGCCAGCAGCAGCTTAGCGGGGGACAATGAGCAGTTCTTC.

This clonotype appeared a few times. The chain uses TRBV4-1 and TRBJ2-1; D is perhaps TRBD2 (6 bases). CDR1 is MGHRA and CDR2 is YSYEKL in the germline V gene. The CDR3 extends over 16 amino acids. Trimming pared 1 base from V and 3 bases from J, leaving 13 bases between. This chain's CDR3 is CASSQVRGAGYNEQFF. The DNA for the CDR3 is TGCGCCAGCAGCCAAGTGCGGGGAGCCGGCTACAATGAGCAGTTCTTC.

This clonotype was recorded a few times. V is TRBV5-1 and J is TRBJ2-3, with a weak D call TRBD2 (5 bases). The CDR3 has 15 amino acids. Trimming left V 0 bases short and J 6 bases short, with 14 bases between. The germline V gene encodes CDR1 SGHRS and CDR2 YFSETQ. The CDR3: CASSLGQEAMDTQYF. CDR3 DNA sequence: TGCGCCAGCAGCTTGGGGCAGGAGGCTATGGATACGCAGTATTTT. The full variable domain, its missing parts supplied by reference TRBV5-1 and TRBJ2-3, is KAGVTQTPRYLIKTRGQQVTLSCSPISGHRSVSWYQQTPGQGLQFLFEYFSETQRNKGNFPGRFSGRQFSNSRSEMNVSTLELGDSALYLCASSLGQEAMDTQYFGPGTRLTVL.

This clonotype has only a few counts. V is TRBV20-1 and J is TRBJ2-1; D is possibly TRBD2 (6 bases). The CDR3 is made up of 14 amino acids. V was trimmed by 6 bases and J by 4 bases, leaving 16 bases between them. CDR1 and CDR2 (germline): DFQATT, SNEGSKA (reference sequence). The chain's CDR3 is CSAGGGNGYNEQFF. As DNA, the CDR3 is TGCAGTGCCGGTGGCGGGAATGGGTACAATGAGCAGTTCTTC.

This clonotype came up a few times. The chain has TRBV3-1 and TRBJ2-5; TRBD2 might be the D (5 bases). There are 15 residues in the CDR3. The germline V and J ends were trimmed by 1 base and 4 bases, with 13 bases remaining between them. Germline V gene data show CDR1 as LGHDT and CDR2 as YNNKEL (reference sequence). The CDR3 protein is CASSQGGGSGETQYF. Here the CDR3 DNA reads TGTGCCAGCAGCCAAGGTGGCGGGTCGGGAGAGACCCAGTACTTC.